Below, one T cell receptor (beta chain) is given with its context. What it binds is not known. The sample has other DNA sequences that encode this CDR3 too. The CDR3 is made up of 16 amino acids. Germline loops: CDR1 MNHEY, CDR2 SVGAGI. V was clipped by 0 bases and J by 0 bases, with 9 bases between them. The data originate from a study of cytomegalovirus exposure and HLA in healthy donors. Findings and caveats of the study: In a later analysis, CMV-associated beta chains were mostly HLA-associated, it appeared. V- and J-gene trimming in TCR beta was tied to a missense DCLRE1C variant by an analysis performed later.

PCR amplification relied on 60 Vbeta primers (plus 13 Jbeta primers). TCRdb's table, derived via immunoSEQ multiplex PCR, lists solely in-frame clones and lacks some. This sample's clone table lists fewer than 150,000 clones. This sequence originates from a man between 18 and 35 years old in good health and CMV-seronegative. The material sequenced was PBMCs. The chain joins TRBV6-5 to TRBJ1-3; D is unclear. CDR3 protein: CASSYSRPSSGNTIYF. CDR3 sequence (DNA): TGTGCCAGCAGTTACTCGAGACCTAGCTCTGGAAACACCATATATTTT.